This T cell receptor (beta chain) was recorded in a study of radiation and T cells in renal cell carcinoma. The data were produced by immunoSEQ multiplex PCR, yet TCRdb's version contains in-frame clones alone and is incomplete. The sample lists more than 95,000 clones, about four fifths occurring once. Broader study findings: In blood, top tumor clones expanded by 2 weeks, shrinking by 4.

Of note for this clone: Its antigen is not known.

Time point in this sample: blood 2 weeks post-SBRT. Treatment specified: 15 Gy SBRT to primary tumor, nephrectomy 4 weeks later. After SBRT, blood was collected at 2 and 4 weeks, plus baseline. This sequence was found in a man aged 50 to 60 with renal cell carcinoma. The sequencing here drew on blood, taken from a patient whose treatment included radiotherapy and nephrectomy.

CDR3 sequence: CASSSTGDGYTF. In DNA, the CDR3 is TGCGCCAGCAGCTCGACAGGGGATGGCTACACCTTC. The rearrangement links TRBV5-1 to TRBJ1-2; 8 nucleotides line up with TRBD1. The CDR3 loop spans 12 amino acids. The junction had 1 base not matched to a gene; V was cut back by 3 bases and J by 6 bases. Germline-derived CDR1 and CDR2 are SGHRS and YFSETQ.